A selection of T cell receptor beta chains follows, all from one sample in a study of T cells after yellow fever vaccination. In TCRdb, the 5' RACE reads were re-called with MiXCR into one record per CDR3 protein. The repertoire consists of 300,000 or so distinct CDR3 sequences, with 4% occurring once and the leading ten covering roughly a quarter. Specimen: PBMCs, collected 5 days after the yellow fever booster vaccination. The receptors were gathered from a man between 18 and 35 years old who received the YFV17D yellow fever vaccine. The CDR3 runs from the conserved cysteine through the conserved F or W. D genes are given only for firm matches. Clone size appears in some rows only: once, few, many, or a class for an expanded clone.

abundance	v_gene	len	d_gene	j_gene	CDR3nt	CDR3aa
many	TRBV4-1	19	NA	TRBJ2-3	TGCGCCAGCAGCCAAGAAGTGATGGGGCCCAGGCGGGTCACAGATACGCAGTATTTT	CASSQEVMGPRRVTDTQYF
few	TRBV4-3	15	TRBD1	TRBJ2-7	TGCGCCAGCAGCTTCGGATACAGGGGCCCCTACGAGCAGTACTTC	CASSFGYRGPYEQYF
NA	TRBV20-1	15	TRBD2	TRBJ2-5	TGCAGTGCTAGTTTCACTAGCGGGAGAGGAGAGACCCAGTACTTC	CSASFTSGRGETQYF
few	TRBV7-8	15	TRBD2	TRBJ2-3	TGTGCCAGCAGCTATACTAGCGTCGGGGGGGATACGCAGTATTTT	CASSYTSVGGDTQYF
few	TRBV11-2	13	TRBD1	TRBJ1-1	TGTGCCAGCAGTTACGACAGGGGGGGTGAAGCTTTCTTT	CASSYDRGGEAFF
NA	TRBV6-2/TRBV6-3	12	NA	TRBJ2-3	TGTGCCAGCGAGGACCCCGAAGATACGCAGTATTTT	CASEDPEDTQYF
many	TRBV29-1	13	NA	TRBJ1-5	TGCAGCGTTGCCTTCTCGCGCAATCAGCCCCAGCATTTT	CSVAFSRNQPQHF
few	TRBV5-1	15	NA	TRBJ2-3	TGCGCCAGCAGCATCGGGGATTGGGGGACAGATACGCAGTATTTT	CASSIGDWGTDTQYF
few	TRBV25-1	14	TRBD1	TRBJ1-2	TGTGCCAGCAGTGATTGGGACAGGGGCTATGGCTACACCTTC	CASSDWDRGYGYTF
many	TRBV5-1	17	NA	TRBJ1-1	TGCGCCAGCAGCTTGTGGCCACAGGGTGGCCGGGGCACTGAAGCTTTCTTT	CASSLWPQGGRGTEAFF
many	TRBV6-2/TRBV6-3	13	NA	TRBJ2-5	TGTGCCAGCAGTTACAGGGAACAAGAGACCCAGTACTTC	CASSYREQETQYF
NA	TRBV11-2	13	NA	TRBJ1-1	TGTGCCAGCAGCTTAGATAGGGCCACTGAAGCTTTCTTT	CASSLDRATEAFF
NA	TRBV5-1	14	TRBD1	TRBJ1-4	TGCGCCAGCAGCCGACAGGGGGCTGAAGAAAAACTGTTTTTT	CASSRQGAEEKLFF
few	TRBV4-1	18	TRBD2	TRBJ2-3	TGCGCCAGCAGCGACCGACTAGCGGGGGGGTCCTTTACAGATACGCAGTATTTT	CASSDRLAGGSFTDTQYF
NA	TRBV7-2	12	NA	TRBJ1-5	TGTGCCAGCAGCTTTAACTCTCAGCCCCAGCATTTT	CASSFNSQPQHF
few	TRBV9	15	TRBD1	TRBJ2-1	TGTGCCAGCAGCGTAGTGCAGGGGGTGTACAATGAGCAGTTCTTC	CASSVVQGVYNEQFF
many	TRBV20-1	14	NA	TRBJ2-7	TGCAGTGCCGTACCGGGACTGAAGACCTACGAGCAGTACTTC	CSAVPGLKTYEQYF
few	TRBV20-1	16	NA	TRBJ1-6	TGCAGTGCTAGTAACAGGCTTAGGACTCGTAATTCACCCCTCCACTTT	CSASNRLRTRNSPLHF
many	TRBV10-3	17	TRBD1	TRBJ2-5	TGTGCCATCAGTGAGCCGGGACAGGGGGTCTTGGAAGAGACCCAGTACTTC	CAISEPGQGVLEETQYF
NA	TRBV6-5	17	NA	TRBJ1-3	TGTGCCAGCAGCAACCACGGGACACCGAACTCTGGAAACACCATATATTTT	CASSNHGTPNSGNTIYF
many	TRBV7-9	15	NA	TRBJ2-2	TGTGCCAGCAGCTTGCACAGACTAGTATCCGGGGAGCTGTTTTTT	CASSLHRLVSGELFF
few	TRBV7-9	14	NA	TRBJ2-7	TGTGCCAGCACCGGGACACCGCCCGCCTACGAGCAGTACTTC	CASTGTPPAYEQYF
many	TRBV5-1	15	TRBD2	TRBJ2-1	TGCGCCAGCAGCTCGAATGGACTAGCGGGGGCCCAGCAGTTCTTC	CASSSNGLAGAQQFF
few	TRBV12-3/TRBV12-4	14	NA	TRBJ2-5	TGTGCCAGCAGGCAAGATGGGTACCAAGAGACCCAGTACTTC	CASRQDGYQETQYF
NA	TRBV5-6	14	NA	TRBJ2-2	TGTGCCAGCAGCCCATTACTGGACACCGGGGAGCTGTTTTTT	CASSPLLDTGELFF
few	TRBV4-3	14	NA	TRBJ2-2	TGCGCCAGCAGCCAAGATCCGGACACAGGGGAGCTGTTTTTT	CASSQDPDTGELFF
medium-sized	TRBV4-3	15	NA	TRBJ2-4	TGCGCCAGCAGCCAAGATTTCGGGGGGCCAAACATTCAGTACTTC	CASSQDFGGPNIQYF
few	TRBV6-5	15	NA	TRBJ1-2	TGTGCCAGCAGTCACAGGGCAGAGAACGACTATGGCTACACCTTC	CASSHRAENDYGYTF
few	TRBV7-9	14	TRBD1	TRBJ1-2	TGTGCCAGCAGCCTGGGACAGGCACCTAATGGCTACACCTTC	CASSLGQAPNGYTF
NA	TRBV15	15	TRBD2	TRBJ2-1	TGTGCCACCAGCAGAGATTTAGCGGGGAAAAATGAGCAGTTCTTC	CATSRDLAGKNEQFF
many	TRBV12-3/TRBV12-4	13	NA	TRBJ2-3	TGTGCCAGCAGTTTAGGGCGGAAAGATACGCAGTATTTT	CASSLGRKDTQYF